A selection of T cell receptor beta chains follows, all from one sample in a study of blood T cell repertoires in COVID-19. The method was immunoSEQ multiplex PCR; TCRdb's version includes in-frame clones alone and lacks a portion of them. The sample contains some 130,000 clones, approximately 90% of which appear only once. Sequenced input: peripheral blood. These receptors came from a man aged 55-75 years with COVID-19, enrolled during active disease. CDR3s include the opening cysteine and the closing phenylalanine or tryptophan. Fields, in order: D gene, J gene, clone size, V gene, CDR3 protein, CDR3 DNA. D genes are given only for firm matches. Clone size is stated in some rows and not others, as once, few, many or a class when expanded.

.,TRBJ1-6,once,TRBV4-3,CASSQDRAGNSPLHF,TGCGCCAGCAGCCAAGACAGGGCTGGGAATTCACCCCTCCACTTT
TRBD1,TRBJ2-2,.,TRBV19,CASSPGQGPTGELFF,TGTGCCAGTAGTCCGGGACAGGGACCCACCGGGGAGCTGTTTTTT
.,TRBJ1-2,.,TRBV5-6,CASSLEGQLRSYGYTF,TGTGCCAGCAGCTTGGAGGGACAACTAAGAAGCTATGGCTACACCTTC
TRBD1,TRBJ1-4,.,TRBV5-1,CASSLMGQGATNEKLFF,TGCGCCAGCAGCTTGATGGGACAGGGGGCAACTAATGAAAAACTGTTTTTT
.,TRBJ1-6,once,TRBV2,CASSEAGYQNSPLHF,TGTGCCAGCAGTGAAGCGGGCTATCAAAATTCACCCCTCCACTTT
.,TRBJ1-2,.,TRBV27,CASSPNRIAIGYTF,TGTGCCAGCAGTCCGAACCGTATTGCGATTGGCTACACCTTC
.,TRBJ1-5,.,TRBV2,CASSEGEGQPQHF,TGTGCCAGCAGTGAGGGGGAGGGTCAGCCCCAGCATTTT
.,TRBJ2-3,few,TRBV2,CASSLAVTNGDTQYF,TGTGCCAGCAGTTTAGCGGTGACTAACGGGGATACGCAGTATTTT
TRBD1,TRBJ2-3,.,TRBV5-8,CASSPGQGPTDTQYF,TGTGCCAGCAGCCCAGGACAGGGGCCCACAGATACGCAGTATTTT
TRBD1,TRBJ1-4,.,TRBV7-9,CASSLEMTGGEKLFF,TGTGCCAGCAGCTTAGAAATGACAGGGGGTGAAAAACTGTTTTTT
.,TRBJ1-4,.,TRBV10-2,CASSPLATNEKLFF,TGCGCCAGCAGTCCCTTAGCAACTAATGAAAAACTGTTTTTT
.,TRBJ2-5,.,TRBV18,CASSPGQAETQYF,TGTGCCAGCTCACCAGGTCAGGCGGAGACCCAGTACTTC
.,TRBJ2-1,.,TRBV21-1,CASVLLTSGDGYNEQFF,TGTGCCAGCGTGCTATTGACTAGCGGGGACGGCTACAATGAGCAGTTCTTC
TRBD2,TRBJ2-2,.,TRBV28,CASSLGLAGGIGELFF,TGTGCCAGCAGTTTAGGACTAGCGGGGGGGATCGGGGAGCTGTTTTTT
.,TRBJ1-2,once,TRBV15,CATSREGDTYGYTF,TGTGCCACCAGCAGAGAGGGTGACACCTATGGCTACACCTTC
.,TRBJ2-3,.,TRBV3-1/TRBV3-2,CASSQRTDTQYF,TGTGCCAGCAGCCAGAGGACAGATACGCAGTATTTT
.,TRBJ1-6,.,TRBV5-5,CASSLWVENSPLHF,TGTGCCAGCAGCTTGTGGGTGGAGAATTCACCCCTCCACTTT
.,TRBJ2-7,.,TRBV5-1,CASSSQVPTYEQYF,TGCGCCAGCAGCTCACAGGTTCCCACCTACGAGCAGTACTTC
.,TRBJ1-4,.,TRBV7-8,CASSVSLSTEKLFF,TGTGCCAGCAGCGTTAGTTTGAGTACTGAAAAACTGTTTTTT
TRBD1,TRBJ1-5,.,TRBV18,CASSPKGAGQPQHF,TGTGCCAGCTCACCAAAGGGGGCAGGACAGCCCCAGCATTTT
.,TRBJ1-2,.,TRBV6-2/TRBV6-3,CASRPSGQPDGYTF,TGTGCCAGCAGACCTTCAGGACAGCCTGATGGCTACACCTTC
TRBD1,TRBJ2-3,.,TRBV27,CASSLLTGGRADTQYF,TGTGCCAGCAGCCTACTCACAGGGGGGAGAGCAGATACGCAGTATTTT
.,TRBJ1-6,.,TRBV7-2,CASSLNPRPGNSPLHF,TGTGCCAGCAGCTTAAATCCCCGACCAGGGAATTCACCCCTCCACTTT
TRBD2,TRBJ2-7,.,TRBV4-1,CASSLPVVDGGAQAYEQYF,TGCGCCAGCAGCCTCCCCGTCGTGGACGGGGGGGCCCAAGCCTACGAGCAGTACTTC
.,TRBJ2-1,.,TRBV25-1,CASSEAPGTYNEQFF,TGTGCCAGCAGTGAAGCCCCAGGTACCTACAATGAGCAGTTCTTC
.,TRBJ1-2,once,TRBV2,CASSRTKGDGYGYTF,TGTGCCAGCAGTCGAACGAAAGGGGATGGCTATGGCTACACCTTC
.,TRBJ2-3,.,TRBV2,CASIPLDELTDTQYF,TGTGCCAGCATCCCCCTCGATGAGCTTACAGATACGCAGTATTTT
.,TRBJ1-2,.,TRBV5-6,CASSLVGDFNYGYTF,TGTGCCAGCAGCTTGGTCGGGGATTTTAACTATGGCTACACCTTC
TRBD2,TRBJ2-2,.,TRBV3-1/TRBV3-2,CASSRKSPLGTSGHTGELFF,TGTGCCAGCAGCCGTAAATCCCCCCTCGGGACTAGCGGGCACACCGGGGAGCTGTTTTTT
.,TRBJ2-3,.,TRBV13,CASSLAGGLRDTQYF,TGTGCCAGCAGCTTAGCGGGGGGCCTTCGAGATACGCAGTATTTT
.,TRBJ2-2,.,TRBV10-1,CASSPTGVGQNTGELFF,TGCGCCAGCTCGCCTACGGGCGTAGGACAAAACACCGGGGAGCTGTTTTTT
.,TRBJ1-1,few,TRBV7-9,CASSFGHRVENTEAFF,TGTGCCAGCAGCTTCGGGCACAGGGTTGAGAACACTGAAGCTTTCTTT
.,TRBJ1-5,once,TRBV18,CASSGQANNQPQHF,TGTGCCAGCTCTGGGCAGGCTAACAATCAGCCCCAGCATTTT
TRBD2,TRBJ2-7,.,TRBV19,CASSIWSSGTAVEQYF,TGTGCCAGTAGTATATGGTCTAGCGGGACCGCAGTCGAGCAGTACTTC
TRBD1,TRBJ1-2,.,TRBV6-5,CASTSRDRGYYGYTF,TGTGCCAGTACCTCCAGGGACAGGGGGTACTATGGCTACACCTTC
TRBD1,TRBJ1-4,.,TRBV9,CASSEGGYEKLFF,TGTGCCAGCAGCGAAGGGGGCTATGAAAAACTGTTTTTT
TRBD2,TRBJ2-1,.,TRBV7-9,CASSYTGLAGAQYNEQFF,TGTGCCAGCAGCTACACGGGACTAGCGGGGGCACAATACAATGAGCAGTTCTTC
TRBD2,TRBJ2-1,.,TRBV19,CASRGRERGSYNEQFF,TGTGCCAGTAGGGGCAGGGAGCGGGGCTCCTACAATGAGCAGTTCTTC
.,TRBJ2-2,.,TRBV19,CASSIRTSNTGELFF,TGTGCCAGTAGTATAAGGACATCGAACACCGGGGAGCTGTTTTTT
.,TRBJ1-2,.,TRBV5-1,CASSVDTLGYGYTF,TGCGCCAGCAGCGTCGACACCCTGGGCTATGGCTACACCTTC
TRBD1,TRBJ1-1,.,TRBV5-1,CASRERRDSEAFF,TGCGCCAGCAGAGAGAGACGGGACAGTGAAGCTTTCTTT
TRBD1,TRBJ1-3,.,TRBV2,CASRYGTDRNTIYF,TGTGCCAGCAGGTATGGGACAGACAGAAACACCATATATTTT
TRBD1,TRBJ2-5,.,TRBV7-9,CASSRKTGAGETQYF,TGTGCCAGCAGCCGAAAGACAGGGGCAGGGGAGACCCAGTACTTC
TRBD1,TRBJ1-2,.,TRBV19,CASRWGQGVNYGYTF,TGTGCCAGTAGATGGGGACAGGGGGTAAACTATGGCTACACCTTC
.,TRBJ2-2,.,TRBV6-5,CASSRGMREAGELFF,TGTGCCAGCAGTCGGGGGATGAGGGAAGCCGGGGAGCTGTTTTTT
TRBD1,TRBJ1-2,.,TRBV29-1,CSSNRVGTGPSTNYGYTF,TGCAGCTCAAATAGAGTCGGGACAGGGCCTTCTACTAACTATGGCTACACCTTC
.,TRBJ1-3,.,TRBV19,CASTRDWGGNTIYF,TGTGCCAGTACCAGGGACTGGGGCGGAAACACCATATATTTT